What follows are 25 T cell receptor beta chains derived from one specimen sequenced in a study of beta chain features in type 1 diabetes (dated by TCRdb to the late 2010s). No antigen is known for these receptors. Summary of the overall study and its limitations: A moderate but significant shortening of TCRB CDR3 length was observed in type 1 diabetes patients in all four CD4+ subsets.

Library method: the immunoSEQ multiplex PCR assay. All of the isolated RNA was reverse transcribed with the High Capacity cDNA Reverse Transcription Kit, so expressed TCRB transcripts were sequenced. TCRdb retrieved this table from immuneACCESS and kept in-frame rearrangements only. Not all clones are present; in checked studies, unresolved V genes account for under half, and no reason is known for the remainder. This sample gives roughly 160,000 clones in total; 6.5% to 8.5% of them show up just once. Roughly 0.5% of the sample comes from the top ten. The sequenced sample was central memory CD4+ T cells from blood. The receptor source for this set is a man younger than 30 with type 1 diabetes.

The chain joins TRBV2 to TRBJ2-5, with TRBD2 identical over 7 bases. This CDR3 is built from 13 residues. Trimming took 4 bases from V and 3 from J; bases not matched to a gene: 2. Looked up from germline, CDR1 is SNHLY and CDR2 is FYNNEI. The CDR3 protein is CASSASGEETQYF. The CDR3 region has the DNA TGTGCCAGCAGTGCTAGCGGCGAAGAGACCCAGTACTTC.

V gene TRBV6-5 combines with J gene TRBJ2-3; 12 bases are shared with TRBD1. Germline V gene lookup returns CDR1 MNHEY and CDR2 SVGAGI. The J segment lost 5 bases and the V segment lost 6 bases, leaving 6 bases of the junction unmatched. This CDR3 is 15 amino acids long. CDR3 DNA: TGTGCCAGCAGGGCCGGGACAGGGGGCCGAGATACGCAGTATTTT. It yields the protein CASRAGTGGRDTQYF.

This clone was counted only a few times. J is TRBJ2-5 and V is TRBV10-3; TRBD2 matches at 9 bases. The CDR3 is 17 residues long. Germline assignment: CDR1 ENHRY and CDR2 SYGVKD. Trimming cost V 3 bases and J 2 bases; bases outside gene matches: 10. The CDR3 DNA sequence: TGTGCCATCAGTGATGGGGTCCTAGCGGGGTCACAAGAGACCCAGTACTTC. It translates to CAISDGVLAGSQETQYF.

The sample holds a few counts of this clone. The chain is built from TRBV10-3 and TRBJ2-7, with 12 positions matching TRBD2. This CDR3 comprises 15 residues. The germline gives CDR1 ENHRY, CDR2 SYGVKD. Trimming took 4 bases from V and 2 from J; bases not matched to a gene: 3. This CDR3 reads CAISGGLAGTYEQYF. In nucleotides, the CDR3 is TGTGCCATCAGTGGGGGACTAGCGGGTACCTACGAGCAGTACTTC.

The V and J genes are TRBV5-1 and TRBJ2-3; possible D gene TRBD2, 6 bases. Trimming pared 5 bases from V and 2 bases from J, leaving 15 bases between. The CDR3 is made up of 15 amino acids. Germline V gives CDR1 SGHRS, CDR2 YFSETQ. The chain's CDR3 is CASRYGLLYTDTQYF. In DNA, the CDR3 is TGCGCCAGCAGGTATGGACTACTCTACACAGATACGCAGTATTTT.

This clone was seen a handful of times. One junction end disagrees with the germline gene, perhaps due to a read error. The chain couples TRBV2 to TRBJ2-5; 9 bases fit TRBD2. CDR3 length: 14 amino acids. Germline V gene lookup returns CDR1 SNHLY and CDR2 FYNNEI. The CDR3 nucleotides are TGTGCCAGCAGCGAAGGAGTAGCGGGGGTGACCCAGTACTTC. It is translated as CASSEGVAGVTQYF. Variable domain in full (rest from reference TRBV2 and TRBJ2-5): EPEVTQTPSHQVTQMGQEVILRCVPISNHLYFYWYRQILGQKVEFLVSFYNNEISEKSEIFDDQFSVERPDGSNFTLKIRSTKLEDSAMYFCASSEGVAGVTQYFGPGTRLLVL.

The genes are TRBV18 and TRBJ2-1; 7 bases match TRBD1. The CDR3 extends over 16 amino acids. Germline V CDR1 and CDR2: KGHSH, LQKENI. The J segment lost 7 bases and the V segment lost 3 bases, leaving 12 bases of the junction unmatched. CDR3 in amino acids: CASSPYMGRQGNEQFF. The CDR3 DNA reads as TGTGCCAGCTCACCCTACATGGGAAGACAGGGTAATGAGCAGTTCTTC.

V gene TRBV28 combines with J gene TRBJ2-7; 8 bases are a match to TRBD2. Germline V gives CDR1 MDHEN, CDR2 SYDVKM. V lost 2 bases, J lost 4 bases, and 10 bases stayed unmatched. The CDR3 consists of 16 residues. The DNA of the CDR3 is TGTGCCAGCAGTTTAGTTCGGGGGGGACAACGGTACGAGCAGTACTTC. Translated, it gives CASSLVRGGQRYEQYF.

This clone showed up just a few times. The chain carries TRBV2 and TRBJ1-1, with 7 bases matching TRBD1. There are 13 residues in the CDR3. Trimming took 6 bases from V and 4 from J; bases not matched to a gene: 5. Germline V gene data show CDR1 as SNHLY and CDR2 as FYNNEI. Here the CDR3 reads CASSGTVFTEAFF. For the CDR3, the DNA is TGTGCCAGCAGCGGGACAGTATTCACTGAAGCTTTCTTT.

The chain links TRBV14 to TRBJ2-2; D is possibly TRBD2 (5 bases). Trimming cost V 2 bases and J 4 bases, with 17 bases left between them. The CDR3 covers 17 residues. Germline CDR1 SGHDN, CDR2 FVKESK. This CDR3 reads CASSQLPSRLLTGELFF. The DNA of the CDR3 is TGTGCCAGCAGCCAACTCCCCTCTAGACTACTCACCGGGGAGCTGTTTTTT.

The V gene is TRBV5-6, the J gene TRBJ2-2; D may be TRBD1 (6 bases). This CDR3 has 16 amino acids. V was pared by 3 bases and J by 1 base, with 13 bases between. CDR1 and CDR2 (germline): SGHDT, YYEEEE. CDR3 amino acids: CASSSGHQLNTGELFF. CDR3 nucleotides: TGTGCCAGCAGCTCGGGACACCAACTGAACACCGGGGAGCTGTTTTTT.

The table lists this clone with a few counts. The chain employs TRBV18 and TRBJ2-5; a possible D gene is TRBD1 (6 bases). This CDR3 is built from 14 residues. Germline lookup yields CDR1 KGHSH and CDR2 LQKENI. The V and J ends lost 4 bases and 0 bases respectively, with 9 bases between them. CDR3 region: CASSRTAYQETQYF. CDR3 DNA sequence: TGTGCCAGCTCACGGACAGCGTACCAAGAGACCCAGTACTTC.

This chain connects TRBV7-9 to TRBJ2-7; D is possibly TRBD2 (5 bases). This CDR3 spans 14 amino acids. V was trimmed by 5 bases and J by 2 bases, leaving 13 bases between them. The germline CDR1 and CDR2 sequences are SEHNR and FQNEAQ (reference sequence). CDR3 sequence reads: CASSVDYSTYEQYF. DNA for the CDR3: TGTGCCAGCAGCGTAGACTACTCAACCTACGAGCAGTACTTC.

A few counts support this clone. The chain carries TRBV2 and TRBJ2-7; 9 positions match TRBD1. CDR3 length equals 15 residues. V lost 3 bases, J lost 4 bases, and 7 bases stayed unmatched. Germline CDR1 and CDR2: SNHLY and FYNNEI. CDR3 in DNA: TGTGCCAGCAGTGATTGGGGGACAGGGATTTACGAGCAGTACTTC. Amino acids: CASSDWGTGIYEQYF. Supplemented by reference TRBV2 and TRBJ2-7, the full variable domain reads EPEVTQTPSHQVTQMGQEVILRCVPISNHLYFYWYRQILGQKVEFLVSFYNNEISEKSEIFDDQFSVERPDGSNFTLKIRSTKLEDSAMYFCASSDWGTGIYEQYFGPGTRLTVT.

The chain uses TRBV30 and TRBJ2-7; possibly TRBD1 for D (6 bases). V lost 5 bases, J lost 3 bases, and 11 bases lay in between. Germline lookup yields CDR1 GTSNPN and CDR2 SVGIG (reference sequence). This CDR3 is 12 amino acids long. CDR3 DNA: TGTGCCTGGGGACAGCAAATCTACGAGCAGTACTTC. It specifies CAWGQQIYEQYF.

This clone was detected only a few times. Other DNA sequences within the sample encode an identical CDR3. The chain is built from TRBV18 and TRBJ1-1; D is possibly TRBD1 (6 bases). Trimming stripped 3 bases from V and 3 bases from J, with 8 bases between. Germline loops: CDR1 KGHSH, CDR2 LQKENI. CDR3 size: 13 residues. The CDR3 DNA is TGTGCCAGCTCACCGTACAGGGACACTGAAGCTTTCTTT. Translated, it gives CASSPYRDTEAFF.

The chain links TRBV6-4 to TRBJ1-2, with D perhaps TRBD1 (5 bases). V was trimmed by 3 bases and J by 7 bases, leaving 18 bases between them. This CDR3 is 15 amino acids long. Germline V gene lookup returns CDR1 MRHNA and CDR2 SNTAGT. The CDR3 coding sequence is TGTGCCAGCAGTGATGTTCTACCCAGGGAGGTTGGCTACACCTTC. Its translation: CASSDVLPREVGYTF.

This clone was picked up a small number of times. The chain has TRBV5-5 and TRBJ2-3; TRBD2 might be the D (6 bases). Germline V CDR1 and CDR2: SGHKS, YYEKEE (reference sequence). The CDR3 runs 14 residues. V was cut by 4 bases and J by 4 bases, with 13 bases left in between. This CDR3 is CASSPAGGADTQYF. The CDR3, as DNA: TGTGCCAGCAGCCCGGCAGGAGGGGCAGATACGCAGTATTTT.

This clone has only a few counts. The rearrangement uses TRBV14 and TRBJ1-2; D is ambiguous. The CDR3 is made up of 15 amino acids. V gave up 0 bases and J gave up 5 bases, with 13 bases separating them. Germline V gene lookup returns CDR1 SGHDN and CDR2 FVKESK. The CDR3 DNA reads TGTGCCAGCAGCCAAGAGTGGCAGTCCGTATATGGCTACACCTTC. It encodes CASSQEWQSVYGYTF.

This clone was detected only a few times. The chain carries TRBV5-8 and TRBJ2-5, with 9 bases that match TRBD2. Germline values: CDR1 SGHTS, CDR2 YDEGEE. This CDR3 has 13 residues. V trimming: 4 bases; J trimming: 10 bases; junction bases outside the gene matches: 8. CDR3 protein: CASSPREGFDQYF. The CDR3 DNA sequence: TGTGCCAGCAGCCCGCGGGAGGGGTTCGACCAGTACTTC.

The CDR3 region has the DNA TGTGCCAGCAGTCTCCAAGGGGGTCAGCCCCAGCATTTT. As protein: CASSLQGGQPQHF. The rearrangement joins TRBV7-9 to TRBJ1-5; tentatively, D is TRBD1 (6 bases). V was shortened by 6 bases and J by 6 bases, with 12 bases between the two germline ends. The CDR3 sequence is 13 residues long. The germline V gene encodes CDR1 SEHNR and CDR2 FQNEAQ (reference sequence).

This clone has just a few counts. This rearrangement joins TRBV7-9 to TRBJ2-2, with D perhaps matching TRBD1 (6 bases). This CDR3 has 13 residues. The germline CDR1 and CDR2 sequences are SEHNR and FQNEAQ (reference sequence). The V gene lost 5 bases and the J gene lost 5 bases, with 9 bases spanning the gap. CDR3 sequence reads: CASSPQGTGELFF. The CDR3 DNA sequence: TGTGCCAGCAGCCCCCAGGGGACCGGGGAGCTGTTTTTT.

The chain has TRBV6-5 and TRBJ2-2; 11 bases line up with TRBD2. CDR1 is MNHEY and CDR2 is SVGAGI in the germline V gene. Losses at the gene ends were 8 bases for V and 2 bases for J; bases not matched to a gene: 4. This CDR3 is 15 amino acids long. The CDR3 region is CASWGLAANTGELFF. DNA of the CDR3: TGTGCCAGCTGGGGACTAGCGGCAAACACCGGGGAGCTGTTTTTT.

This clone was seen more than once but under ten times. The chain combines TRBV18 with TRBJ2-2, with D tentatively TRBD2 (5 bases). The CDR3 is 15 amino acids. The germline V gene has CDR1 KGHSH and CDR2 LQKENI. With 0 bases removed from V and 6 bases from J, the gap between germline ends came to 11 bases. DNA for the CDR3: TGTGCCAGCTCACCACCGTCGGGGTTCCCCGGGGAGCTGTTTTTT. Its protein is CASSPPSGFPGELFF. Full variable domain (remainder filled in from reference TRBV18 and TRBJ2-2): NAGVMQNPRHLVRRRGQEARLRCSPMKGHSHVYWYRQLPEEGLKFMVYLQKENIIDESGMPKERFSAEFPKEGPSILRIQQVVRGDSAAYFCASSPPSGFPGELFFGEGSRLTVL.

The rearrangement joins TRBV27 to TRBJ1-6, with 10 bases matching TRBD1. The germline V gene encodes CDR1 MNHEY and CDR2 SMNVEV (reference sequence). Trimming at V came to 3 bases and at J to 8 bases, leaving 13 bases not matched to a gene. The length of the CDR3 is 18 residues. The CDR3 nucleotides read TGTGCCAGCAGTTTCGGGACAGGGGAAGGAATTCGCTATTCACCCCTCCACTTT. Its protein is CASSFGTGEGIRYSPLHF.